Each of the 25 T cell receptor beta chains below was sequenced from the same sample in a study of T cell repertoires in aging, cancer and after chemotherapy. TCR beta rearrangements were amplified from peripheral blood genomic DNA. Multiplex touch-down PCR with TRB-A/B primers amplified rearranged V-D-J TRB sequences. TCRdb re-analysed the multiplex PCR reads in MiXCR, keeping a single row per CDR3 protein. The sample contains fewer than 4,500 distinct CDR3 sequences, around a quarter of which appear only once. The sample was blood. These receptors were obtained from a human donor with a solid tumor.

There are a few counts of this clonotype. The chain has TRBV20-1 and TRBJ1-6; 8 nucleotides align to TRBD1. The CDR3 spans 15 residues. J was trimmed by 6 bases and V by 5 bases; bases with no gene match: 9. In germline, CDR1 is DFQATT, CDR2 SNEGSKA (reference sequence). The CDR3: CSAPPGGAFNSPLHF. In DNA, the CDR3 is TGCAGTGCTCCCCCAGGGGGCGCGTTTAATTCACCCCTCCACTTT.

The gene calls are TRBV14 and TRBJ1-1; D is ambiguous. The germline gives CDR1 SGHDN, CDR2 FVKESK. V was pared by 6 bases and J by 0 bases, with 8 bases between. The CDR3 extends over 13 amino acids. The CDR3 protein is CASSLALNTEAFF. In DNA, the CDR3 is TGTGCCAGCAGTCTGGCTTTGAACACTGAAGCTTTCTTT. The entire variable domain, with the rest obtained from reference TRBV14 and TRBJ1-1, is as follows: EAGVTQFPSHSVIEKGQTVTLRCDPISGHDNLYWYRRVMGKEIKFLLHFVKESKQDESGMPNNRFLAERTGGTYSTLKVQPAELEDSGVYFCASSLALNTEAFFGQGTRLTVV.

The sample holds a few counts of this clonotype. The DNA of the CDR3 is TGTGCCAGCAGCTTAGCGGGACGGCACTATGGCTACACCTTC. Its protein is CASSLAGRHYGYTF. The chain employs TRBV7-9 and TRBJ1-2; D possibly corresponds to TRBD1 (5 bases). V gave up 0 bases and J gave up 3 bases, with 8 bases separating them. Germline assignment: CDR1 SEHNR and CDR2 FQNEAQ (reference sequence). The CDR3 has 14 amino acids.

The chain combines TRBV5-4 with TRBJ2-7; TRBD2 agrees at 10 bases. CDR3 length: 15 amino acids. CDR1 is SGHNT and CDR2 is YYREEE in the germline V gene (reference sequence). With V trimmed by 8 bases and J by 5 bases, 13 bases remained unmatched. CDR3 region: CARSQTSSGSHEQYF. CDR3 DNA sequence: TGTGCCAGAAGCCAAACTTCTAGCGGGAGTCACGAGCAGTACTTC.

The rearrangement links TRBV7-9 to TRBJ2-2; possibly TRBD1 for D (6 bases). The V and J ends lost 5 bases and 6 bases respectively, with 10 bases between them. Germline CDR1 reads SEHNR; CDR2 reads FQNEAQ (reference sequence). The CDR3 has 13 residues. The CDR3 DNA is TGTGCCAGCAGCGGGGACATCCCCGGGGAGCTGTTTTTT. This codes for CASSGDIPGELFF.

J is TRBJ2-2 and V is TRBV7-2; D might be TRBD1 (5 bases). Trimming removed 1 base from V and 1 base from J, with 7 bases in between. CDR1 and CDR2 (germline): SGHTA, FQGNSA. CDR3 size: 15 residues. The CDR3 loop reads CASSLVTGNTGELFF. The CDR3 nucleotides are TGTGCCAGCAGCTTAGTTACAGGGAACACCGGGGAGCTGTTTTTT.

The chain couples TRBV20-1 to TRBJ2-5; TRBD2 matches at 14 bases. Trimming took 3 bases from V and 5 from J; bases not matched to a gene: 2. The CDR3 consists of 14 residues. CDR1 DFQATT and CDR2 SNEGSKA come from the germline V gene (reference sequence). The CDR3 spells CSARTSGRVETQYF. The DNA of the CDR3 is TGCAGTGCTAGGACTAGCGGGAGGGTGGAGACCCAGTACTTC.

CDR3 nucleotide sequence: TGCAGTGCTAGGTGGGGGACACTCAATGAGCAGTTCTTC. This encodes CSARWGTLNEQFF. V usage is TRBV20-1 and J usage is TRBJ2-1; weak D call: TRBD1 (6 bases). V was shortened by 3 bases and J by 6 bases, with 12 bases between the two germline ends. Germline-derived CDR1 and CDR2 are DFQATT and SNEGSKA (reference sequence). This CDR3 is 13 amino acids long.

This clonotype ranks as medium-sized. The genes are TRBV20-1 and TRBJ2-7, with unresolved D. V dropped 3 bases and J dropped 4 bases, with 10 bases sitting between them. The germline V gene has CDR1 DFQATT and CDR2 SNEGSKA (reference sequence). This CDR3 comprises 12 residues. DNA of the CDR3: TGCAGTGCTAGGACCTCCCTTTACGAGCAGTACTTC. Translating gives CSARTSLYEQYF.

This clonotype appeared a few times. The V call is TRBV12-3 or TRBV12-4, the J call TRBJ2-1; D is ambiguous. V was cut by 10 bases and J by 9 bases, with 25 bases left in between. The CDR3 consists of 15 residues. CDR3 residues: CATTMGMAQGGEQFF. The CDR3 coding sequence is TGTGCCACCACCATGGGGATGGCCCAAGGTGGTGAGCAGTTCTTC.

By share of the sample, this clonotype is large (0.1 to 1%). The CDR3 coding sequence is TGTGCCAGCAGTTTAGGCCTAGATAGAAATGAGCAGTTCTTC. It specifies CASSLGLDRNEQFF. The rearrangement links TRBV27 to TRBJ2-1; D remains ambiguous. CDR3 length equals 14 residues. With 2 bases removed from V and 7 bases from J, the gap between germline ends came to 12 bases. CDR1 MNHEY and CDR2 SMNVEV come from the germline V gene (reference sequence).

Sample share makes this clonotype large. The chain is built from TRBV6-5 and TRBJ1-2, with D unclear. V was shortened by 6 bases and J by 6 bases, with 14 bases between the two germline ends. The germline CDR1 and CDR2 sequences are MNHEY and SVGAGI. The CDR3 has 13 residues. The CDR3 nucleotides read TGTGCCAGCAGATCCTCGGGGTATGATGGCTACACCTTC. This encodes CASRSSGYDGYTF.

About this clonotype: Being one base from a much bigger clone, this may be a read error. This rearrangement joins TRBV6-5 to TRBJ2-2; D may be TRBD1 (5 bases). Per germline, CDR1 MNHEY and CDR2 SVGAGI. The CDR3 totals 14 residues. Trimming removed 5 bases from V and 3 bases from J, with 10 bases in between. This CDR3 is CASSNETDTGELFF. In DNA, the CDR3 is TGTGCCAGCAGTAACGAGACAGACACCGGGGAGCTGTTTTTT.

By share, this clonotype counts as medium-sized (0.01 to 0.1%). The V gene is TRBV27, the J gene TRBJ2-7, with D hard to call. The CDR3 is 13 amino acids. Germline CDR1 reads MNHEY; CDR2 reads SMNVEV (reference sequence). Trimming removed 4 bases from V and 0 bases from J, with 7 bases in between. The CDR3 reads CASSSTDSYEQYF. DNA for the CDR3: TGTGCCAGCAGTTCTACAGACTCCTACGAGCAGTACTTC.

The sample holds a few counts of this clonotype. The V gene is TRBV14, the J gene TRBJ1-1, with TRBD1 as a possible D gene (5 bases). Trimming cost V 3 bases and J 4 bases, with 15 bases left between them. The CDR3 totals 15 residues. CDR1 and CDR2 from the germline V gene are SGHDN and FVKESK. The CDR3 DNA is TGTGCCAGCAGCCAGGCGGCAGGGAGGGGCACTGAAGCTTTCTTT. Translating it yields CASSQAAGRGTEAFF.

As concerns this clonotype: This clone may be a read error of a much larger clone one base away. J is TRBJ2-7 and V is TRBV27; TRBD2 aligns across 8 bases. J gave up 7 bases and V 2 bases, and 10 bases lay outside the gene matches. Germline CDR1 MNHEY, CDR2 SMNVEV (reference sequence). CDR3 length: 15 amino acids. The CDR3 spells CASSLNVGGANEQYF. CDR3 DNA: TGTGCCAGCAGTTTAAATGTCGGGGGGGCAAATGAGCAGTACTTC.

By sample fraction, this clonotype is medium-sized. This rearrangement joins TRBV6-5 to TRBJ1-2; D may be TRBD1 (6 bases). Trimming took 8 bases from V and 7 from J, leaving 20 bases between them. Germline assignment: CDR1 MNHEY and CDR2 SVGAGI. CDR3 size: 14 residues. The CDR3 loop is CASSQGAYSGGYTF. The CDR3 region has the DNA TGTGCCAGCTCACAGGGAGCCTACTCGGGTGGCTACACCTTC.

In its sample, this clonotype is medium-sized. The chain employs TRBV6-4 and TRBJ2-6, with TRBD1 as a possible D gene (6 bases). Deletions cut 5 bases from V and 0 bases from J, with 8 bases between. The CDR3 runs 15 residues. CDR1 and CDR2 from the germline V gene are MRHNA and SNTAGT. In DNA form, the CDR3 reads TGTGCCAGCAGTCGGGACAACTCTGGGGCCAACGTCCTGACTTTC. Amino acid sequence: CASSRDNSGANVLTF.

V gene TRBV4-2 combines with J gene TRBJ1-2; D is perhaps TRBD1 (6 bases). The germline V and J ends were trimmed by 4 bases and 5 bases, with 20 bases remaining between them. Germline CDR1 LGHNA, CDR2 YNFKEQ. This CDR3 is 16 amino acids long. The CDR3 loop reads CASSLVSRQDSYGYTF. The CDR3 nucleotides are TGTGCCAGCAGCCTCGTCTCTCGACAGGACTCTTATGGCTACACCTTC.

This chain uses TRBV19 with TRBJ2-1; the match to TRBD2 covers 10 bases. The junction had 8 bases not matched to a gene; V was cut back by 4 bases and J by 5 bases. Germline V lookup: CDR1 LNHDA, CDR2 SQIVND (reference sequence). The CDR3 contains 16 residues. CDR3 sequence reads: CASSNPGLAWNNEQFF. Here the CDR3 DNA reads TGTGCCAGTAGTAATCCGGGACTAGCGTGGAACAATGAGCAGTTCTTC.

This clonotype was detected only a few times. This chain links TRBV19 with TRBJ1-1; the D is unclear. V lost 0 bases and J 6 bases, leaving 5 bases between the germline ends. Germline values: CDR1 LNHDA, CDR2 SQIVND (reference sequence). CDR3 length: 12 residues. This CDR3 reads CASSIDFAEAFF. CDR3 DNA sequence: TGTGCCAGTAGTATAGATTTTGCTGAAGCTTTCTTT.

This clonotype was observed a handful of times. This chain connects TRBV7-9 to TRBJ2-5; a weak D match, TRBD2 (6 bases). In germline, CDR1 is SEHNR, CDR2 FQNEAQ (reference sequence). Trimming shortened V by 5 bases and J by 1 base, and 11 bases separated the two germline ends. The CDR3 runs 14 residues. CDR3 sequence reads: CASSPAGFQETQYF. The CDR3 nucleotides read TGTGCCAGCAGCCCAGCGGGCTTCCAAGAGACCCAGTACTTC.

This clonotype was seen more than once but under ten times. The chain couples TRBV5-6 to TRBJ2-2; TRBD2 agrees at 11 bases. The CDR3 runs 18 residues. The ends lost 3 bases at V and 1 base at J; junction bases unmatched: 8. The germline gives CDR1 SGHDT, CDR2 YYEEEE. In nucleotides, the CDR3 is TGTGCCAGCAGCTCGGACCGGGGACTAGCGGTGAACACCGGGGAGCTGTTTTTT. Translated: CASSSDRGLAVNTGELFF.

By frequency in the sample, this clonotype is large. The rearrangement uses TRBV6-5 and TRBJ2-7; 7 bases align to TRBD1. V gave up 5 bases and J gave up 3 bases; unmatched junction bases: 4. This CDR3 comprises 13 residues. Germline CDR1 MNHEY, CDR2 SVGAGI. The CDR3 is CASSQRDSYEQYF. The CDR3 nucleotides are TGTGCCAGCAGTCAACGGGACAGCTACGAGCAGTACTTC.

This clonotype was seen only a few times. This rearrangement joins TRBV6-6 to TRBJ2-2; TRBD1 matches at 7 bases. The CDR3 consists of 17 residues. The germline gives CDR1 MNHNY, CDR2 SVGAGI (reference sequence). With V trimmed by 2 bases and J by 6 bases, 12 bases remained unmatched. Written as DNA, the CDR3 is TGTGCCAGCAGTTACGGACAGGCGGACGGGCATTCCGGGGAGCTGTTTTTT. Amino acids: CASSYGQADGHSGELFF.